What follows are 8 T cell receptor beta chains derived from one specimen sequenced in a study of blood T cell repertoires in COVID-19. Generated by immunoSEQ multiplex PCR, the TCRdb table keeps only in-frame clones and is missing some. The sample carries about 190,000 clones, roughly 80% recorded once. Sequenced: peripheral blood. These receptors all come from a woman in her fifties or sixties with acute or convalescent COVID-19.

The CDR3 nucleotides are TGTGCCAGCAGCCGAGAGTTGAACACTGAAGCTTTCTTT. Translation: CASSRELNTEAFF. This chain connects TRBV5-5 to TRBJ1-1; D is uncertain. CDR3 length: 13 residues. V was pared by 4 bases and J by 0 bases, with 7 bases between. Germline CDR1 SGHKS, CDR2 YYEKEE (reference sequence).

This clone came up a few times. The V gene is TRBV30, the J gene TRBJ1-2; tentative D call: TRBD1 (6 bases). The CDR3 is made up of 12 amino acids. CDR1 is GTSNPN and CDR2 is SVGIG in the germline V gene (reference sequence). V was pared by 8 bases and J by 4 bases, with 14 bases between. The CDR3 here is CARGQRAYGYTF. The CDR3 coding sequence is TGTGCCAGAGGACAGAGAGCCTATGGCTACACCTTC.

V is TRBV20-1 and J is TRBJ2-7, with 8 bases aligning to TRBD1. CDR3 length equals 15 residues. Trimming took 3 bases from V and 0 from J; bases not matched to a gene: 7. Germline values: CDR1 DFQATT, CDR2 SNEGSKA (reference sequence). DNA for the CDR3: TGCAGTGCTAGTTTGGGACAGGAGCTCTCCTACGAGCAGTACTTC. It yields the protein CSASLGQELSYEQYF.

This clone appeared once. The chain couples TRBV28 to TRBJ2-7, with TRBD1 as a possible D gene (7 bases). This CDR3 region has 15 residues. V was trimmed by 6 bases and J by 2 bases, leaving 17 bases between them. Germline-derived CDR1 and CDR2 are MDHEN and SYDVKM. The CDR3: CASRPFDREAYEQYF. CDR3 in DNA: TGTGCCAGCAGACCTTTCGACAGGGAGGCCTACGAGCAGTACTTC.

This chain joins TRBV3-1 (or the pseudogene TRBV3-2) and TRBJ1-2, with D possibly matching TRBD1 (5 bases). This CDR3 region has 13 residues. Trimming shortened V by 1 base and J by 7 bases, and 10 bases separated the two germline ends. Germline V gene sequence: CDR1 LGHDT, CDR2 YNNKEL (reference sequence). CDR3 region: CASSQVTGSGYTF. The CDR3 nucleotides read TGTGCCAGCAGCCAAGTAACAGGTAGTGGCTACACCTTC.

This clone appeared a single time. V gene TRBV2 combines with J gene TRBJ2-1; possible D gene TRBD2, 6 bases. With 0 bases removed from V and 4 bases from J, the gap between germline ends came to 10 bases. Germline CDR1 reads SNHLY; CDR2 reads FYNNEI. This CDR3 comprises 15 residues. CDR3 amino acids: CASSEASGRYNEQFF. CDR3 DNA: TGTGCCAGCAGTGAAGCTAGCGGCCGGTACAATGAGCAGTTCTTC.

The chain carries TRBV7-2 and TRBJ2-3, with D unclear. Germline assignment: CDR1 SGHTA and CDR2 FQGNSA. The CDR3 covers 14 residues. Trimming stripped 0 bases from V and 3 bases from J, with 7 bases between. For the CDR3, the DNA is TGTGCCAGCAGCTTAGCGGGCCCGACAGATACGCAGTATTTT. Translating gives CASSLAGPTDTQYF.

This chain joins TRBV19 and TRBJ2-5; D is perhaps TRBD1 (6 bases). This CDR3 contains 15 residues. V lost 5 bases to trimming and J lost 1 base, with 14 bases between them. Germline loops: CDR1 LNHDA, CDR2 SQIVND (reference sequence). CDR3 in amino acids: CASSPQGRIQETQYF. The DNA of the CDR3 is TGTGCCAGTAGTCCACAGGGTAGGATCCAAGAGACCCAGTACTTC.